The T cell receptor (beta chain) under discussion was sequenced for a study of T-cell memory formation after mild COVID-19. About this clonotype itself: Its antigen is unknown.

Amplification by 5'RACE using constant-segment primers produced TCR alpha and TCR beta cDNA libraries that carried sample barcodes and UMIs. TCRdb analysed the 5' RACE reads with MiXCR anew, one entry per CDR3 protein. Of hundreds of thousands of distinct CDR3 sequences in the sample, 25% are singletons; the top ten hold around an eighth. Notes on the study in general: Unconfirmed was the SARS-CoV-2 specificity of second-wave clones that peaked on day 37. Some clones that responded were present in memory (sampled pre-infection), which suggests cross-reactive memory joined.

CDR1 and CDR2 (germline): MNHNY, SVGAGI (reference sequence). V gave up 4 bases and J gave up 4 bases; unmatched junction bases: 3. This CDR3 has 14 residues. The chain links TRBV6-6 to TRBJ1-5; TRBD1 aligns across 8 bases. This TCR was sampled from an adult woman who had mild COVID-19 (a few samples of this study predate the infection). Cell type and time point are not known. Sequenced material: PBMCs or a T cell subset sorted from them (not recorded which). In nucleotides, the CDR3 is TGTGCCAGCAGTTGGACAGGGAGTAATCAGCCCCAGCATTTT. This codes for CASSWTGSNQPQHF.